These T cell receptor beta chains were read from a single sample in a study of graft-versus-host responses after intestinal transplantation. Data came from immunoSEQ multiplex PCR; TCRdb stores just in-frame clones and leaves some out. The sample yields around 18,000 clones, 95% seen once. The input for sequencing was PBMCs, taken 23 days after intestinal transplant. Receptor source: a human patient who received an intestinal transplant, so some T cells may come from the graft donor. CDR3s include the opening cysteine and the closing phenylalanine or tryptophan. D genes are given only for firm matches. Size values are once, few and many counts, or a class for expanded clones, and some rows have none.

v_call	j_call	cdr3_length	clone_size	d_call	cdr3_nt	cdr3_aa
TRBV19	TRBJ2-7	13	once	-	TGTGCCAGTAGTTTCACTGTAACCTACGAGCAGTACTTC	CASSFTVTYEQYF
TRBV13	TRBJ2-3	14	-	-	TGTGCCAGCAGCTTTTTTCGGCAACCAGATACGCAGTATTTT	CASSFFRQPDTQYF
TRBV7-8	TRBJ1-2	16	-	-	TGTGCCAGCAGCCCCGGACTAGGCCCCGTGAGCTATGGCTACACCTTC	CASSPGLGPVSYGYTF
TRBV27	TRBJ2-1	16	-	-	TGTGCCAGCAGCACAGACAGGCGAGGGGTCTACAATGAGCAGTTCTTC	CASSTDRRGVYNEQFF
TRBV30	TRBJ1-1	12	-	-	TGTGCCTGGACCGAAGGGGGAACTGAAGCTTTCTTT	CAWTEGGTEAFF
TRBV27	TRBJ2-3	13	-	-	TGTGCCAGCAGCAGCCCCGGTCCAGATACGCAGTATTTT	CASSSPGPDTQYF
TRBV5-8	TRBJ2-7	15	-	-	TGTGCCAGCAGCCCCTCTCTAGCTGAAGCCTACGAGCAGTACTTC	CASSPSLAEAYEQYF
TRBV5-6	TRBJ2-1	13	-	-	TGTGCCAGCAGCGCGCCGGAGGGGCATGAGCAGTTCTTC	CASSAPEGHEQFF
TRBV7-2	TRBJ2-3	16	-	TRBD2	TGTGCCAGCAGCCCAGGGACTAGCGGATACACAGATACGCAGTATTTT	CASSPGTSGYTDTQYF
TRBV27	TRBJ2-7	14	-	TRBD2	TGTGCCAGCAGTTTGGGAGGGTTCTCCTACGAGCAGTACTTC	CASSLGGFSYEQYF
TRBV5-1	TRBJ2-1	15	once	-	TGCGCCAGCAGCTTGGCGGTGAGCTCCTACAATGAGCAGTTCTTC	CASSLAVSSYNEQFF
TRBV9	TRBJ2-7	14	-	-	TGTGCCAGCAGCGTAGCCCCAGGGTGGAACGAGCAGTACTTC	CASSVAPGWNEQYF
TRBV5-6	TRBJ2-5	14	-	-	TGTGCCAGCAGCTTGACTCGGGGTGCAGAGACCCAGTACTTC	CASSLTRGAETQYF
TRBV29-1	TRBJ2-7	12	-	-	TGCAGCGTTGGGGACACATCCTACGAGCAGTACTTC	CSVGDTSYEQYF
TRBV29-1	TRBJ2-1	12	-	TRBD1	TGCAGCGTTCGGACAGGTTGGGATGAGCAGTTCTTC	CSVRTGWDEQFF
TRBV7-9	TRBJ2-1	15	-	-	TGTGCCAGCAGCTTAGAACTTAGTCTCTACAATGAGCAGTTCTTC	CASSLELSLYNEQFF
TRBV4-2	TRBJ2-7	18	-	-	TGTGCCAGCAGCCAAGGTTCGGCGGGATCCCCTAGCCCCTACGAGCAGTACTTC	CASSQGSAGSPSPYEQYF
TRBV6-1	TRBJ2-7	15	-	-	TGTGCCAGCAGTGAAGGAGCCGACACTTCCTACGAGCAGTACTTC	CASSEGADTSYEQYF
TRBV11-2	TRBJ2-7	14	-	-	TGTGCCAGCAGCTTAGTAGGGTCGGGCTACGAGCAGTACTTC	CASSLVGSGYEQYF
TRBV7-8	TRBJ1-1	16	-	TRBD1	TGTGCCAGCATCCTCCAACAGGGGGATAACGACACTGAAGCTTTCTTT	CASILQQGDNDTEAFF
TRBV7-9	TRBJ1-1	15	-	TRBD1	TGTGCCAGCAGCTTAGGGCAGGGGGCCGGCACTGAAGCTTTCTTT	CASSLGQGAGTEAFF
TRBV27	TRBJ1-2	13	-	-	TGTGCCAGCAGTTTAACAGGAATCTATGGCTACACCTTC	CASSLTGIYGYTF
TRBV27	TRBJ2-3	16	-	-	TGTGCCAGCAGTTTACAAGCTAGCTTAGAACCAGATACGCAGTATTTT	CASSLQASLEPDTQYF
TRBV5-6	TRBJ2-7	14	once	-	TGTGCCAGCAGCTCTGAGGCGGGGTCTAGTTGGATGTACTTC	CASSSEAGSSWMYF
TRBV28	TRBJ2-3	15	-	-	TGTGCCAGCAGCCCACTGAGGACAGCCACAGATACGCAGTATTTT	CASSPLRTATDTQYF
TRBV5-6	TRBJ2-7	15	-	TRBD2	TGTGCCAGCAGCTTCTCCCTCCGCGGGGGGTACGAGCAGTACTTC	CASSFSLRGGYEQYF
TRBV4-1	TRBJ1-1	14	-	-	TGCGCCAGCAGCCAAGAGGGAGGGGGTACTGAAGCTTTCTTT	CASSQEGGGTEAFF
TRBV28	TRBJ1-5	16	-	-	TGTGCCAGCAGCCTGGGGGTACAAGATAGCAATCAGCCCCAGCATTTT	CASSLGVQDSNQPQHF
TRBV7-8	TRBJ2-7	18	-	-	TGTGCCAGCAGCTTAGATTCGCTATCGACAGACCTTACCTACGAGCAGTACTTC	CASSLDSLSTDLTYEQYF
TRBV27	TRBJ2-1	16	-	TRBD2	TGTGCCAGCAGTTTCCCAGCGGGAGGGCCTGTCAATGAGCAGTTCTTC	CASSFPAGGPVNEQFF
TRBV4-1	TRBJ2-5	16	once	TRBD2	TGCGCCAGCAGCCAAGTTTTAGCGGGAGGTGAGGAGACCCAGTACTTC	CASSQVLAGGEETQYF
TRBV7-9	TRBJ1-1	15	-	-	TGTGCCAGCAGCTTAATGCAGGGGACGAACACTGAAGCTTTCTTT	CASSLMQGTNTEAFF
TRBV5-1	TRBJ1-2	14	once	-	TGCGCCAGCAGCTTGGGGCCCGGGAGGGAAGGCTACACCTTC	CASSLGPGREGYTF
TRBV11-2	TRBJ2-1	18	-	TRBD2	TGTGCCAGCAGCCTTGCGCTAGCGGGAGGAGGGGCATACAATGAGCAGTTCTTC	CASSLALAGGGAYNEQFF
TRBV28	TRBJ2-3	13	once	-	TGTGCCAGCAGCCCCACGGAAGGGGATACGCAGTATTTT	CASSPTEGDTQYF
TRBV2	TRBJ2-3	15	-	-	TGTGCCAGCAGTCGCACGGGCTTGAGCACAGATACGCAGTATTTT	CASSRTGLSTDTQYF
TRBV6-5	TRBJ2-5	14	once	TRBD2	TGTGCCAGCAGTCCCGATGCTGGGGGGGTGGCCCAGTACTTC	CASSPDAGGVAQYF
TRBV4-1	TRBJ2-1	18	-	-	TGCGCCAGCAGCCAAGAAGGGAGCGAACTTCAAGCCTACAATGAGCAGTTCTTC	CASSQEGSELQAYNEQFF
TRBV5-1	TRBJ2-7	16	-	TRBD2	TGCGCCAGCAGCCTCCCCGCTGGTAGCGGGAGCGACGAGCAGTACTTC	CASSLPAGSGSDEQYF
TRBV28	TRBJ1-1	14	-	TRBD1	TGTGCCAGCAGTAAGACAGGGGCGTCGGGTGAAGCTTTCTTT	CASSKTGASGEAFF
TRBV5-6	TRBJ2-7	15	-	TRBD2	TGTGCCAGCAGCCCTTTAGCGGGAGGGGACTACGAGCAGTACTTC	CASSPLAGGDYEQYF
TRBV27	TRBJ1-1	16	-	TRBD1	TGTGCCAGCAGTCTAACCCCGGGACAGGGCGACACTGAAGCTTTCTTT	CASSLTPGQGDTEAFF
TRBV27	TRBJ1-1	14	-	-	TGTGCCAGCAGCTTTCGCGGCCTGAACACTGAAGCTTTCTTT	CASSFRGLNTEAFF
TRBV9	TRBJ2-1	14	once	TRBD1	TGTGCCAGCACACCGGGACAGGGTTGGGATGAGCAGTTCTTC	CASTPGQGWDEQFF
TRBV7-9	TRBJ1-1	14	-	-	TGTGCCAGCAGCTTTGTCAAGGGGTACACTGAAGCTTTCTTT	CASSFVKGYTEAFF
TRBV6-5	TRBJ2-7	15	-	TRBD2	TGTGCCAGCAGCCCAAAACTAGCGCGCTTCTACGAGCAGTACTTC	CASSPKLARFYEQYF
TRBV4-3	TRBJ2-1	13	-	-	TGCGCCAGCAGCCCCGGGACGTACAATGAGCAGTTCTTC	CASSPGTYNEQFF
TRBV5-4	TRBJ2-7	15	once	-	TGTGCCAGCAGCTTGTTGCGGGACAGTAACTACGAGCAGTACTTC	CASSLLRDSNYEQYF
TRBV15	TRBJ2-7	12	-	TRBD1	TGTGCCACCAGCAGAGACCTGGGGACAGATCACTTC	CATSRDLGTDHF
TRBV6-5	TRBJ1-1	13	-	-	TGTGCCAGCAGTGATTTCTTAGGGACTGAAGCTTTCTTT	CASSDFLGTEAFF
TRBV6-5	TRBJ1-2	14	-	-	TGTGCCAGCAGTTACCGTGGGGGAGAAAGTGGCTACACCTTC	CASSYRGGESGYTF
TRBV7-9	TRBJ2-1	16	once	TRBD2	TGTGCCAGCAGCCGCTTCGGACTAGCGGGAGTGGAGGAGCAGTTCTTC	CASSRFGLAGVEEQFF